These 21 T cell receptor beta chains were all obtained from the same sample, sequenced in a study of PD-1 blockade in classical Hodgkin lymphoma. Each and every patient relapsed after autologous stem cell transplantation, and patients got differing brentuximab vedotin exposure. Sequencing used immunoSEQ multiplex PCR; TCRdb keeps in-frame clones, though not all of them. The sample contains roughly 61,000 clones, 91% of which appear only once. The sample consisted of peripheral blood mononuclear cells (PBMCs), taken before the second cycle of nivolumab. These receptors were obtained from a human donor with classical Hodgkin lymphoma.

The CDR3 sequence is CSVETQRGARGEQFF. The CDR3 DNA reads TGCAGCGTTGAGACTCAGCGGGGGGCCCGGGGTGAGCAGTTCTTC. V usage is TRBV29-1 and J usage is TRBJ2-1; 9 bases are a match to TRBD2. CDR1 is SQVTM and CDR2 is ANQGSEA in the germline V gene. This CDR3 spans 15 amino acids. The J segment lost 9 bases and the V segment lost 3 bases, leaving 12 bases of the junction unmatched.

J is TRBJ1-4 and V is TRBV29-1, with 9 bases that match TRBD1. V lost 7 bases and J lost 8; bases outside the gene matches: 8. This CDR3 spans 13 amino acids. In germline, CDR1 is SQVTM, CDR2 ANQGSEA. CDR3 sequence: CSGAGTGREKLFF. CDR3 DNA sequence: TGCAGCGGTGCCGGGACAGGGCGAGAAAAACTGTTTTTT.

CDR3 in DNA: TGCGCCAGCAGCCCCGGCTCCCAGGGAGGGCTTGAGACCCAGTACTTC. Its translation is CASSPGSQGGLETQYF. The chain has TRBV5-1 and TRBJ2-5; 7 nucleotides align to TRBD2. In germline, CDR1 is SGHRS, CDR2 YFSETQ. The CDR3 has 16 residues. The trim removed 4 bases at V and 5 bases at J, leaving 14 bases unmatched.

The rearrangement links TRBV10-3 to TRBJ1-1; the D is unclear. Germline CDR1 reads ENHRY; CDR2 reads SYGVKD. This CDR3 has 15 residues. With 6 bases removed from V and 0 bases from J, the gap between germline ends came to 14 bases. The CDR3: CAIRDRSDMNTEAFF. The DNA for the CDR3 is TGTGCCATCAGAGACCGCTCCGATATGAACACTGAAGCTTTCTTT.

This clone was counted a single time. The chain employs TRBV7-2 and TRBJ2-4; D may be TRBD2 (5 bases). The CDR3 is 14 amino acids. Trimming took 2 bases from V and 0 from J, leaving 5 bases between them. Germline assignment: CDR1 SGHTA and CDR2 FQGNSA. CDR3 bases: TGTGCCAGCAGCTTACGGGAAGCCAAAAACATTCAGTACTTC. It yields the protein CASSLREAKNIQYF.

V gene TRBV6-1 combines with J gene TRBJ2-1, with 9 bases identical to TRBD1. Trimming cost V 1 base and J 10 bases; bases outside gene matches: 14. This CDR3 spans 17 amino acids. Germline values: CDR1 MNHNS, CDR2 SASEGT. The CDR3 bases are TGTGCCAGCAGTGAAGGGACAGGGGCGAACGTCGGGGTCGAGCAGTTCTTC. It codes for CASSEGTGANVGVEQFF.

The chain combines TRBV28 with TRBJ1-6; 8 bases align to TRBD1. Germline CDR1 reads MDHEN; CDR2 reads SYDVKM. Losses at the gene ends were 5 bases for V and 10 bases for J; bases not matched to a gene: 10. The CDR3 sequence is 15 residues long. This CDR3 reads CASSAVGTGGSPLHF. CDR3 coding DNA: TGTGCCAGCAGTGCCGTCGGAACAGGGGGATCACCCCTCCACTTT. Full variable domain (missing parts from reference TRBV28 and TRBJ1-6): DVKVTQSSRYLVKRTGEKVFLECVQDMDHENMFWYRQDPGLGLRLIYFSYDVKMKEKGDIPEGYSVSREKKERFSLILESASTNQTSMYLCASSAVGTGGSPLHFGNGTRLTVT.

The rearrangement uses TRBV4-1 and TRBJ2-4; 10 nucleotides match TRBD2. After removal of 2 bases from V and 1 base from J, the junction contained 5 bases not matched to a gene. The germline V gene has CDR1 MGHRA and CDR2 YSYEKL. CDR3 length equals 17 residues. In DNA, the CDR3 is TGCGCCAGCAGCCAACGAGCGGGGGGGCCGGCCAAAAACATTCAGTACTTC. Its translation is CASSQRAGGPAKNIQYF.

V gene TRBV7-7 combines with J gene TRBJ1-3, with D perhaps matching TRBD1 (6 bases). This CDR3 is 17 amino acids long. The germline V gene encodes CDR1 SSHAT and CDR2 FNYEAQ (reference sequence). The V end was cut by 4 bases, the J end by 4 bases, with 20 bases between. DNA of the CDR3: TGTGCCAGCAGCTCGCTCCGGGGACACGGCGCAGGAAACACCATATATTTT. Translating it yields CASSSLRGHGAGNTIYF.

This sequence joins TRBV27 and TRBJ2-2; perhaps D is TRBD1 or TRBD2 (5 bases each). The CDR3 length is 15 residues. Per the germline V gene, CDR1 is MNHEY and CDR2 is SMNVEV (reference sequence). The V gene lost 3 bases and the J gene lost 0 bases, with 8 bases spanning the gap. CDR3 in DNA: TGTGCCAGCAGTTTGGTGGGGGCGAACACCGGGGAGCTGTTTTTT. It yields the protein CASSLVGANTGELFF.

DNA for the CDR3: TGTGCCCTCCTACTCTATGGCTACACCTTC. This translates into CALLLYGYTF. The rearrangement uses TRBV30 and TRBJ1-2; D ambiguous. CDR1 is GTSNPN, CDR2 SVGIG, per germline (reference sequence). The CDR3 runs 10 residues. Trimming took 8 bases from V and 4 from J, leaving 8 bases between them. Complete variable domain (other parts from reference TRBV30 and TRBJ1-2): SQTIHQWPATLVQPVGSPLSLECTVEGTSNPNLYWYRQAAGRGLQLLFYSVGIGQISSEVPQNLSASRPQDRQFILSSKKLLLSDSGFYLCALLLYGYTFGSGTRLTVV.

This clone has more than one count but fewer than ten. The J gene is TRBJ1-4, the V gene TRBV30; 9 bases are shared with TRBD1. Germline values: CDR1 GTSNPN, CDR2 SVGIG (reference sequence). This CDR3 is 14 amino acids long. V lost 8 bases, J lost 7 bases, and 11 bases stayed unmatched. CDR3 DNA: TGTGCCGGGGAACACAGGGGGCGGGTTGAAAAACTGTTTTTT. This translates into CAGEHRGRVEKLFF. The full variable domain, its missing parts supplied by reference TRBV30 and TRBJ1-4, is SQTIHQWPATLVQPVGSPLSLECTVEGTSNPNLYWYRQAAGRGLQLLFYSVGIGQISSEVPQNLSASRPQDRQFILSSKKLLLSDSGFYLCAGEHRGRVEKLFFGSGTQLSVL.

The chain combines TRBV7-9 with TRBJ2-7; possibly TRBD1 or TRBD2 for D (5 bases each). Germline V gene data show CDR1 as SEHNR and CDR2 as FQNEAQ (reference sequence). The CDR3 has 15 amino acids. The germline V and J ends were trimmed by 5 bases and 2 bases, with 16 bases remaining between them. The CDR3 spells CASSITRDAPYEQYF. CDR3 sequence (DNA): TGTGCCAGCAGCATAACTAGGGACGCACCCTACGAGCAGTACTTC.

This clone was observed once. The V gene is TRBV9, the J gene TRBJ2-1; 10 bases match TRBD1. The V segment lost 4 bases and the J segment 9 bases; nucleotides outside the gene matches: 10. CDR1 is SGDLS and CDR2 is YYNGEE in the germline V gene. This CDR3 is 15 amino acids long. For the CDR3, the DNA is TGTGCCAGCAGCCCCCCGACAGGGGGCGCCTTTGAGCAGTTCTTC. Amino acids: CASSPPTGGAFEQFF.

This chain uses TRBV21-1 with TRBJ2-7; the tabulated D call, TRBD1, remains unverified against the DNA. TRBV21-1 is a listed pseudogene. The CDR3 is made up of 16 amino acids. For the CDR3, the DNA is TGTGCCAGCCCCGTCCGAAATTGGGACATGACATACGAGCAGTACTTC. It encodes CASPVRNWDMTYEQYF.

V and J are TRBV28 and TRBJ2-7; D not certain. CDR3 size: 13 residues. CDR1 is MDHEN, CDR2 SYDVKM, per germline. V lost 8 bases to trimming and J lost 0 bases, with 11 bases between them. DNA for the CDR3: TGTGCCAGCCTACAAGGGAACTCCTACGAGCAGTACTTC. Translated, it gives CASLQGNSYEQYF.

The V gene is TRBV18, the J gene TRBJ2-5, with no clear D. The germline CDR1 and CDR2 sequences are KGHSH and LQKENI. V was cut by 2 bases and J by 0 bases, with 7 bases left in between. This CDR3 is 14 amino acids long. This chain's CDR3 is CASSPWLDQETQYF. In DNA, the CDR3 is TGTGCCAGCTCACCATGGCTAGACCAAGAGACCCAGTACTTC.

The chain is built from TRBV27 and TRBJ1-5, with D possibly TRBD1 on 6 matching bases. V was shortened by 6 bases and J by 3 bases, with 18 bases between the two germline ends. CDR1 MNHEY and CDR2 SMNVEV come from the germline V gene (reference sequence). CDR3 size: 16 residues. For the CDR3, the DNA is TGTGCCAGCAGCCTCCCAGAACGGACAGCCAATCAGCCCCAGCATTTT. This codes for CASSLPERTANQPQHF.

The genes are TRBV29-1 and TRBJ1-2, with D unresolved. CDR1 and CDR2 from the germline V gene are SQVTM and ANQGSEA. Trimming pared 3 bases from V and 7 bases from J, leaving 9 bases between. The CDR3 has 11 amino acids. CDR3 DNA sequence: TGCAGCGTTGATACGGGTATTGGCTACACCTTC. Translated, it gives CSVDTGIGYTF. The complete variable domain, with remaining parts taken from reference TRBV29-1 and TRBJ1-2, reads SAVISQKPSRDICQRGTSLTIQCQVDSQVTMMFWYRQQPGQSLTLIATANQGSEATYESGFVIDKFPISRPNLTFSTLTVSNMSPEDSSIYLCSVDTGIGYTFGSGTRLTVV.

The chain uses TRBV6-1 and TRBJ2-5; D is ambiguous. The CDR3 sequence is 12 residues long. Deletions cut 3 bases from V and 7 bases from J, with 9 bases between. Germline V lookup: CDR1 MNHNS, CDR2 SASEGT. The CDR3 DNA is TGTGCCAGCAGTGAGGGTCCGGGGACCCAGTACTTC. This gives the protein CASSEGPGTQYF.

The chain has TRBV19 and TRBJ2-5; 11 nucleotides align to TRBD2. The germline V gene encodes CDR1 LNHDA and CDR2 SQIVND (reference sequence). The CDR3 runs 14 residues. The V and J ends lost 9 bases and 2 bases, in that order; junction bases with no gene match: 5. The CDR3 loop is CASSGLAVQETQYF. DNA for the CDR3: TGTGCCAGCTCGGGACTAGCGGTACAAGAGACCCAGTACTTC.